This is a list of T cell receptor beta chains from one sample in a study of blood T cell repertoires in COVID-19. Measured with immunoSEQ multiplex PCR; TCRdb has only the in-frame clones, and not every one. The top ten hold roughly 27% of the sample, which has some 77,000 clones, about 79% seen once. The sequencing input was peripheral blood. These receptors were collected from a man in his 70s with acute or convalescent COVID-19. CDR3s leave out the opening cysteine and the closing phenylalanine or tryptophan. The order of the fields is CDR3 protein, D gene, V gene. The D gene is left open where the match is weak.

CDR3 protein: ASSQYRGKDQPQH
D gene: NA
V gene: TRBV19

CDR3 protein: ASSPPSRGANVLT
D gene: NA
V gene: TRBV18

CDR3 protein: ASSSGTTKETQY
D gene: NA
V gene: TRBV11-3

CDR3 protein: ASSYSRQGNYGYT
D gene: TRBD1
V gene: TRBV6-5

CDR3 protein: ASSRDRGSTEAF
D gene: TRBD1
V gene: TRBV5-1

CDR3 protein: ASSTSGTTYNEQF
D gene: NA
V gene: TRBV28

CDR3 protein: ASTWTSGRNEQF
D gene: TRBD2
V gene: TRBV2

CDR3 protein: ASSMSQQGTDTQY
D gene: TRBD1
V gene: TRBV6-5

CDR3 protein: ASSSAGFERANVLT
D gene: NA
V gene: TRBV7-9

CDR3 protein: ASTNRGNTEAF
D gene: TRBD1
V gene: TRBV6-5

CDR3 protein: ASSTWDRADTEAF
D gene: TRBD1
V gene: TRBV6-2/TRBV6-3

CDR3 protein: ASIIGTPGQETQY
D gene: NA
V gene: TRBV11-2

CDR3 protein: ASSEYSDTGELF
D gene: NA
V gene: TRBV25-1

CDR3 protein: ASSQRTDTQY
D gene: NA
V gene: TRBV4-2

CDR3 protein: ASSPIDRGAAGANVLT
D gene: TRBD1
V gene: TRBV6-2/TRBV6-3

CDR3 protein: ASSVTGGTGELF
D gene: TRBD1
V gene: TRBV9

CDR3 protein: ASSTQGSYEQY
D gene: NA
V gene: TRBV7-2

CDR3 protein: ASSLAGQGFEQY
D gene: TRBD1
V gene: TRBV7-2

CDR3 protein: ASSARTGGNTGELF
D gene: TRBD1
V gene: TRBV9

CDR3 protein: AILALYNSPLH
D gene: NA
V gene: TRBV6-5

CDR3 protein: AISPTGGENEQY
D gene: TRBD1
V gene: TRBV10-3

CDR3 protein: ASSALTAGRSGYT
D gene: NA
V gene: TRBV3-1/TRBV3-2

CDR3 protein: ASSQGGQGPTNYGYT
D gene: TRBD1
V gene: TRBV4-3

CDR3 protein: ASSLGTANEQF
D gene: NA
V gene: TRBV5-1

CDR3 protein: ASSGPGTTLTYEQY
D gene: NA
V gene: TRBV21-1

CDR3 protein: ASSVALAGGDNEQF
D gene: TRBD2
V gene: TRBV9

CDR3 protein: ASILTVGYEQY
D gene: NA
V gene: TRBV6-5

CDR3 protein: ASSEGQGYEQF
D gene: TRBD1
V gene: TRBV9

CDR3 protein: ASSVAGGGMDTQY
D gene: TRBD2
V gene: TRBV28